This entry lists 27 T cell receptor beta chains sequenced from one sample in a study of blood T cell repertoires in COVID-19. Assay: immunoSEQ multiplex PCR; the TCRdb copy retains only in-frame clones and omits some. The data show roughly 76,000 clones, roughly 89% seen once. Sequencing was carried out using peripheral blood. The receptor source for this set is a man aged 70-80 years with active or convalescent COVID-19.

The V gene is TRBV5-1, the J gene TRBJ2-5; possible D gene TRBD2, 5 bases. The CDR3 contains 13 residues. V lost 3 bases and J lost 5, with 11 bases in between. CDR1 and CDR2 from the germline V gene are SGHRS and YFSETQ. In nucleotides, the CDR3 is TGCGCCAGCAGCTCCCCGGGGTTGGAGACCCAGTACTTC. Translation: CASSSPGLETQYF.

This clone has a handful of counts. The genes are TRBV6-5 and TRBJ2-5; TRBD1 is a possible D gene (6 bases). The CDR3 runs to 11 residues. Deletions cut 8 bases from V and 2 bases from J, with 6 bases between. The germline gives CDR1 MNHEY, CDR2 SVGAGI. Here the CDR3 reads CASGQQETQYF. CDR3 DNA sequence: TGTGCCAGCGGACAGCAAGAGACCCAGTACTTC.

The chain couples TRBV2 to TRBJ1-5, with D possibly matching TRBD1 (5 bases). The CDR3 sequence is 14 residues long. CDR1 and CDR2 from the germline V gene are SNHLY and FYNNEI. The V gene lost 6 bases and the J gene lost 4 bases, with 13 bases spanning the gap. CDR3 bases: TGTGCCAGCAGAACGCGGGGGGGTAATCAGCCCCAGCATTTT. This sequence encodes CASRTRGGNQPQHF.

The chain combines TRBV14 with TRBJ1-2; 8 positions match TRBD1. The germline CDR1 and CDR2 sequences are SGHDN and FVKESK. The CDR3 length is 14 residues. V was pared by 5 bases and J by 3 bases, with 5 bases of the junction left unmatched. The CDR3 is CASSWDRSDYGYTF. The CDR3 nucleotides are TGTGCCAGCAGCTGGGACAGGTCGGACTATGGCTACACCTTC.

This chain links TRBV6-6 with TRBJ2-1; TRBD2 matches 11 bases. This CDR3 has 22 amino acids. V was clipped by 6 bases and J by 1 base; unmatched bases: 23. Germline-derived CDR1 and CDR2 are MNHNY and SVGAGI (reference sequence). The CDR3 loop reads CASRRRGLTSGAVVGSYNEQFF. The CDR3 DNA is TGTGCCAGCAGACGAAGAGGACTGACTAGCGGGGCCGTAGTGGGATCCTACAATGAGCAGTTCTTC.

V gene TRBV21-1 combines with J gene TRBJ2-7; the table's D call TRBD1 went unverified against the DNA. TRBV21-1 is a documented pseudogene. The CDR3 sequence is 14 residues long. CDR3 region: CASSKVGREAEQYF. In DNA, the CDR3 is TGTGCCAGCAGCAAAGTCGGCAGGGAAGCCGAGCAGTACTTC.

The chain uses TRBV4-2 and TRBJ2-7; no reliable D call. This CDR3 spans 13 amino acids. Trimming cost V 2 bases and J 5 bases, with 10 bases left between them. CDR1 and CDR2 from the germline V gene are LGHNA and YNFKEQ. The CDR3 DNA reads TGTGCCAGCAGCCAAAGATGGGCCGACGAGCAGTACTTC. The encoded protein is CASSQRWADEQYF.

The chain uses TRBV2 and TRBJ1-1, with D hard to call. CDR1 is SNHLY and CDR2 is FYNNEI in the germline V gene. CDR3 length: 10 amino acids. The V end lost 3 bases, the J end lost 10 bases, and 6 bases lay between the germline ends. The CDR3 protein is CASSEFGAFF. CDR3 DNA: TGTGCCAGCAGTGAGTTCGGAGCTTTCTTT.

This clone was seen repeatedly, ten times or more. The chain uses TRBV7-3 and TRBJ1-1, with D unclear. V shed 7 bases and J shed 1 base, with 13 bases lying between them. The germline V gene encodes CDR1 SGHTA and CDR2 FQGTGA. The CDR3 runs 14 residues. The CDR3: CASMSGPGNTEAFF. The CDR3 nucleotides read TGTGCCAGCATGAGCGGGCCGGGGAACACTGAAGCTTTCTTT.

The chain links TRBV5-5 to TRBJ2-7; D gene uncertain. CDR1 is SGHKS and CDR2 is YYEKEE in the germline V gene (reference sequence). The V and J ends lost 5 bases and 3 bases respectively, with 9 bases between them. The CDR3 consists of 12 residues. The CDR3 is CASRRSLYEQYF. The CDR3 nucleotides are TGTGCCAGCAGAAGGAGCCTCTACGAGCAGTACTTC.

This chain uses TRBV5-1 with TRBJ2-2, with a possible D match to TRBD1 (6 bases). Trimming took off 6 bases at V and 2 bases at J, with 11 bases between the two ends. The CDR3 is 14 amino acids. Germline V gives CDR1 SGHRS, CDR2 YFSETQ. CDR3 loop: CASNDRTNTGELFF. The CDR3 DNA is TGCGCCAGCAACGACAGGACTAACACCGGGGAGCTGTTTTTT.

The chain links TRBV6-5 to TRBJ1-3; no reliable D call. Germline CDR1 reads MNHEY; CDR2 reads SVGAGI. The V end was cut by 2 bases, the J end by 0 bases, with 8 bases between. This CDR3 has 15 amino acids. The CDR3 DNA follows: TGTGCCAGCAGTTACGAGAGAAACTCTGGAAACACCATATATTTT. Its translation: CASSYERNSGNTIYF.

This chain connects TRBV6-6 to TRBJ2-2; tentatively, D is TRBD2 (5 bases). Trimming left V 6 bases short and J 6 bases short, with 11 bases between. Germline CDR1 reads MNHNY; CDR2 reads SVGAGI (reference sequence). This CDR3 contains 13 residues. The CDR3 protein is CASRQDGAGELFF. CDR3 sequence (DNA): TGTGCCAGCAGGCAGGACGGGGCCGGGGAGCTGTTTTTT.

The genes are TRBV5-5 and TRBJ2-7; 9 nucleotides match TRBD1. V lost 4 bases and J lost 4; bases outside the gene matches: 6. Germline V CDR1 and CDR2: SGHKS, YYEKEE (reference sequence). This CDR3 is 14 amino acids long. CDR3 amino acids: CASSRGQGAYEQYF. The CDR3 coding sequence is TGTGCCAGCAGCCGGGGACAGGGCGCTTACGAGCAGTACTTC.

The gene calls are TRBV7-2 and TRBJ2-7; 8 bases are a match to TRBD2. The V gene's germline CDR1 is SGHTA and CDR2 FQGNSA. The trim removed 0 bases at V and 7 bases at J, leaving 11 bases unmatched. This CDR3 spans 16 amino acids. The CDR3 protein is CASSLARTGRGGEQYF. In DNA, the CDR3 is TGTGCCAGCAGCTTAGCCCGGACGGGGCGCGGGGGGGAGCAGTACTTC.

The rearrangement links TRBV7-8 to TRBJ1-2, with 8 bases lining up with TRBD1. V lost 5 bases, J lost 8 bases, and 7 bases stayed unmatched. Germline V gene data show CDR1 as SGHVS and CDR2 as FQNEAQ. This CDR3 is 13 amino acids long. The CDR3 DNA reads TGTGCCAGCAGCCGACAGGGGAGTAGCGGCTACACCTTC. Amino acid sequence: CASSRQGSSGYTF.

The V call is TRBV29-1, the J call TRBJ1-2; TRBD1 matches 11 bases. Germline trimming cut 5 bases from V and 2 bases from J; bases unmatched to any gene: 1. This CDR3 has 13 amino acids. CDR1 and CDR2 from the germline V gene are SQVTM and ANQGSEA. CDR3 nucleotide sequence: TGCAGCGTTCGGACAGGGGGCAACTATGGCTACACCTTC. Residues: CSVRTGGNYGYTF.

The V and J genes are TRBV7-9 and TRBJ1-2, with 8 bases fitting TRBD1. Germline trimming cut 0 bases from V and 8 bases from J; bases unmatched to any gene: 8. Per the germline V gene, CDR1 is SEHNR and CDR2 is FQNEAQ (reference sequence). The CDR3 sequence is 15 residues long. This CDR3 reads CASSLAGGQAAGYTF. In DNA form, the CDR3 reads TGTGCCAGCAGCTTAGCGGGGGGACAGGCGGCCGGCTACACCTTC.

The V and J genes are TRBV5-1 and TRBJ2-3, with a weak D call TRBD2 (6 bases). CDR3 length equals 15 residues. Germline values: CDR1 SGHRS, CDR2 YFSETQ. V shed 0 bases and J shed 5 bases, with 13 bases lying between them. This CDR3 reads CASSLAGGELDTQYF. The DNA for the CDR3 is TGCGCCAGCAGCTTGGCCGGGGGAGAGCTAGATACGCAGTATTTT.

The table lists this clone with a few counts. J is TRBJ1-3 and V is TRBV7-2; 9 nucleotides match TRBD1. The germline gives CDR1 SGHTA, CDR2 FQGNSA. The J segment lost 4 bases and the V segment lost 5 bases, leaving 6 bases of the junction unmatched. The CDR3 runs to 15 residues. The CDR3 loop is CASSTGGADGNTIYF. CDR3 bases: TGTGCCAGCAGCACAGGGGGCGCGGACGGAAACACCATATATTTT. Filled out from reference TRBV7-2 and TRBJ1-3, the complete variable domain reads GAGVSQSPSNKVTEKGKDVELRCDPISGHTALYWYRQSLGQGLEFLIYFQGNSAPDKSGLPSDRFSAERTGGSVSTLTIQRTQQEDSAVYLCASSTGGADGNTIYFGEGSWLTVV.

J is TRBJ1-4 and V is TRBV12-3 or TRBV12-4; perhaps TRBD1 as D (5 bases). V was clipped by 6 bases and J by 8 bases, with 13 bases between them. CDR3 length: 13 amino acids. CDR3 sequence (DNA): TGTGCCAGCAGCCCCTCTCAGGGAGAAAAACTGTTTTTT. Amino acids: CASSPSQGEKLFF.

CDR3 bases: TGTGCCACCGGGCCGGGCAGGGGCTTTAACTATGGCTACACCTTC. Its translation: CATGPGRGFNYGYTF. The V and J genes are TRBV6-5 and TRBJ1-2; tentatively, D is TRBD1 (6 bases). V was clipped by 10 bases and J by 1 base, with 19 bases between them. Germline assignment: CDR1 MNHEY and CDR2 SVGAGI. CDR3 length: 15 residues.

The V gene is TRBV3-1 (or the pseudogene TRBV3-2), the J gene TRBJ1-2; TRBD1 agrees at 7 bases. This CDR3 has 13 amino acids. J gave up 3 bases and V 7 bases, and 5 bases lay outside the gene matches. Looked up from germline, CDR1 is LGHDT and CDR2 is YNNKEL (reference sequence). CDR3 residues: CASKSTGDYGYTF. CDR3 nucleotide sequence: TGTGCCAGCAAGTCAACAGGGGACTATGGCTACACCTTC.

This clone has a single count. The rearrangement links TRBV24-1 to TRBJ2-1; TRBD2 agrees at 8 bases. Germline V CDR1 and CDR2: KGHDR, SFDVKD. J gave up 2 bases and V 5 bases, and 13 bases lay outside the gene matches. CDR3 size: 18 residues. The CDR3 sequence is CATSGYERERAAYNEQFF. CDR3 sequence (DNA): TGTGCCACCAGTGGATACGAGCGGGAGAGGGCTGCCTACAATGAGCAGTTCTTC.

This chain uses TRBV28 with TRBJ1-6; TRBD1 is a possible D gene (6 bases). Trimming pared 2 bases from V and 10 bases from J, leaving 15 bases between. CDR3 size: 15 residues. Germline CDR1 MDHEN, CDR2 SYDVKM. In DNA, the CDR3 is TGTGCCAGCAGTTTAGGACAGTTTTTCCGGTCACCCCTCCACTTT. Protein product: CASSLGQFFRSPLHF.

This rearrangement joins TRBV30 to TRBJ2-5, with a possible D match to TRBD1 (5 bases). In germline, CDR1 is GTSNPN, CDR2 SVGIG (reference sequence). Trimming shortened V by 2 bases and J by 3 bases, and 10 bases separated the two germline ends. The CDR3 runs 13 residues. The CDR3 reads CAWSYNRKETQYF. CDR3 nucleotide sequence: TGTGCCTGGAGTTATAACAGGAAAGAGACCCAGTACTTC.

This clone came up once. The V and J genes are TRBV11-3 and TRBJ1-4, with D possibly matching TRBD1 (6 bases). V lost 1 base, J lost 14 bases, and 14 bases lay in between. In germline, CDR1 is SGHNT, CDR2 YENEEA. The CDR3 spans 13 residues. The CDR3 loop is CASSLVTGQPLFF. The DNA for the CDR3 is TGTGCCAGCAGCTTAGTGACGGGACAACCGCTGTTTTTT.